This TCR beta chain was retrieved from a study of T cells in Graves' hyperthyroidism and ophthalmopathy. Regarding the study as a whole: Most clonotypes expanded in thyroid above 0.001 were likewise present in blood. The model anticipated ophthalmopathy a median 6.5 months pre-onset.

This clonotype was observed many times. Its antigen is unidentified. RNA transcripts yielded amplified TCR beta CDR3 regions. The HTBI set primed first-round TCR CDR3 RT-PCR. TCRdb redid the calling of the multiplex PCR reads with MiXCR, one entry per CDR3 protein. The data show 500,000 to 800,000 distinct CDR3 sequences, about 45% seen once. CDR1 and CDR2 (germline): SGDLS, YYNGEE. With 0 bases clipped from V and 2 bases from J, the junction kept 2 bases outside the gene matches. The CDR3 runs 14 residues. Clinical symptoms, serum thyroxine, TRAb, thyroid ultrasound and orbital computed tomography established diagnosis.

This receptor was identified in an adult man with Graves' disease, either hyperthyroidism or ophthalmopathy (not recorded which). Sequenced sample: peripheral blood or thyroid tissue (not recorded which). The chain links TRBV9 to TRBJ2-7, with 7 nucleotides matching TRBD1. CDR3 sequence: CASSVGDSPYEQYF. The CDR3 nucleotides are TGTGCCAGCAGCGTAGGGGACAGTCCCTACGAGCAGTACTTC. Complete variable domain (other parts from reference TRBV9 and TRBJ2-7): DSGVTQTPKHLITATGQRVTLRCSPRSGDLSVYWYQQSLDQGLQFLIQYYNGEERAKGNILERFSAQQFPDLHSELNLSSLELGDSALYFCASSVGDSPYEQYFGPGTRLTVT.